The clone carrying this T cell receptor beta chain was recorded a few times. Per the authors' pipeline: Reference gene primers were amplified, and this amplification served to estimate nucleated cell counts. Data came from immunoSEQ multiplex PCR; TCRdb stores just in-frame clones and leaves some out. V, J and clone size reflect that table, while D and trimming were determined from the DNA. This table has around 56,000 clones, around four fifths appearing once. The CDR3 runs to 15 residues. V was clipped by 1 base and J by 4 bases; unmatched bases: 3. Germline values: CDR1 SNHLY, CDR2 FYNNEI. The data derive from a study of blood T cell repertoires in COVID-19. Study-wide context: The origin of the acute and convalescent COVID-19 samples was the United States, Italy and Spain. Sources were T cells, B-cell-depleted T cells, or PBMCs; the material itself was cDNA or gDNA.

The source is an older woman with acute or convalescent COVID-19. Source material: peripheral blood. The chain joins TRBV2 to TRBJ2-2; 7 nucleotides line up with TRBD2. In DNA, the CDR3 is TGTGCCAGCAGTGAAGACCTAGCGGTCACCGGGGAGCTGTTTTTT. It specifies CASSEDLAVTGELFF.